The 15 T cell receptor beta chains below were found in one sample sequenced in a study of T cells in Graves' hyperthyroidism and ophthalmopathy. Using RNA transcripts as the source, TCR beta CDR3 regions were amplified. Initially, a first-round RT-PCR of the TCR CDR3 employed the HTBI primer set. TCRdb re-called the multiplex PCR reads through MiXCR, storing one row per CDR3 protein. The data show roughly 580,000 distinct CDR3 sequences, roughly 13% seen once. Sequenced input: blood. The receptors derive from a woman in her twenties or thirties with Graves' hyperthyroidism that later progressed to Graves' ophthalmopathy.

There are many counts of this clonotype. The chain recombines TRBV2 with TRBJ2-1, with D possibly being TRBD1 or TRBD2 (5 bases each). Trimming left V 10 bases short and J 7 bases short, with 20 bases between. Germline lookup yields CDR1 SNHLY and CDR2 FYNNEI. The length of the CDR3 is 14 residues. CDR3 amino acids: CATREGRMVNEQFF. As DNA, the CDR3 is TGTGCCACCCGTGAGGGGAGAATGGTAAATGAGCAGTTCTTC.

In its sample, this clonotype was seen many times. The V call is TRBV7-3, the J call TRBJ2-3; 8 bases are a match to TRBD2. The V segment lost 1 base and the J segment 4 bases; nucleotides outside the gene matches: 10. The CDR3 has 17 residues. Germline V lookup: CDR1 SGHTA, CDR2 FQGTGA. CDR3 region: CASSLKGLARFPDTQYF. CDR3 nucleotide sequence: TGTGCCAGCAGCTTAAAAGGACTAGCCAGGTTTCCAGATACGCAGTATTTT. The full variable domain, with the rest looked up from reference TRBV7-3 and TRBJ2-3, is GAGVSQTPSNKVTEKGKYVELRCDPISGHTALYWYRQSLGQGPEFLIYFQGTGAADDSGLPNDRFFAVRPEGSVSTLKIQRTERGDSAVYLCASSLKGLARFPDTQYFGPGTRLTVL.

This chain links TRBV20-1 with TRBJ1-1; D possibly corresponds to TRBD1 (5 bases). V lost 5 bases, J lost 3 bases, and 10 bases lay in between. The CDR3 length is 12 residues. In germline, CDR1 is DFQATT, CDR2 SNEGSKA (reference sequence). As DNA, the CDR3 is TGCAGTGCTGCTACAGGAGACACTGAAGCTTTCTTT. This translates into CSAATGDTEAFF.

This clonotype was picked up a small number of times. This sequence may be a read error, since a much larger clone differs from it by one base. The CDR3, as DNA: TGCAGTGCTTGCGTGAATGGCGGACCACAAGAGACCCAGTACTTC. Residues: CSACVNGGPQETQYF. V is TRBV20-1 and J is TRBJ2-5; no firm D call. V dropped 5 bases and J dropped 2 bases, with 18 bases sitting between them. CDR1 and CDR2 (germline): DFQATT, SNEGSKA (reference sequence). The CDR3 is 15 residues long.

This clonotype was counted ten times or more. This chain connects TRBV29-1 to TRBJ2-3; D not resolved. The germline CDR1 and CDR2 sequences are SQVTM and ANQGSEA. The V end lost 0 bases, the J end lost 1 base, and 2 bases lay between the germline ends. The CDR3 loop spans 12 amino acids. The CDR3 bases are TGCAGCGTTGAAGAAGGCACAGATACGCAGTATTTT. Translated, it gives CSVEEGTDTQYF.

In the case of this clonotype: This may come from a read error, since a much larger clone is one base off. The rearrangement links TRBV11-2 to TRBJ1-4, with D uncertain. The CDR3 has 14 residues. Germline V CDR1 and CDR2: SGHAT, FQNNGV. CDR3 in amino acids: CPSSLDGTNEKLFF. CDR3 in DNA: TGTCCCAGCAGCTTAGATGGGACTAATGAAAAACTGTTTTTT.

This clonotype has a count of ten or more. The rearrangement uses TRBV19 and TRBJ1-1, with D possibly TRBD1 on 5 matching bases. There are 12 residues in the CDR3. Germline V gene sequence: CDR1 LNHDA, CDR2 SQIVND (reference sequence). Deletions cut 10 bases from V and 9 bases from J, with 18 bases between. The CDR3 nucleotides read TGTGCCACCCGGGACGACCCGACTAAAGCTTTCTTT. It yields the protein CATRDDPTKAFF.

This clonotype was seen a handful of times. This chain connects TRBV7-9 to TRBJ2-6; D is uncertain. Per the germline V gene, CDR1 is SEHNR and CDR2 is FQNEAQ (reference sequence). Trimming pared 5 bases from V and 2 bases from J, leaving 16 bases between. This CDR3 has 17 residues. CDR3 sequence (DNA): TGTGCCAGCAGCCCACCCAAGCTCGAAACTGGGGCCAACGTCCTGACTTTC. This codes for CASSPPKLETGANVLTF. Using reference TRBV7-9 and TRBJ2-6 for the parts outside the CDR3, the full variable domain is DTGVSQNPRHKITKRGQNVTFRCDPISEHNRLYWYRQTLGQGPEFLTYFQNEAQLEKSRLLSDRFSAERPKGSFSTLEIQRTEQGDSAMYLCASSPPKLETGANVLTFGAGSRLTVL.

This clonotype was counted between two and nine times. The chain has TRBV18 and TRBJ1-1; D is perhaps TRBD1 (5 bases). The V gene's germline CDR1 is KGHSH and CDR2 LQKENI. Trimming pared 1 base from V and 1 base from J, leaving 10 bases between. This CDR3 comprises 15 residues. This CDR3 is CASSPLQGANTEAFF. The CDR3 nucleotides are TGTGCCAGCTCACCACTGCAGGGAGCGAACACTGAAGCTTTCTTT.

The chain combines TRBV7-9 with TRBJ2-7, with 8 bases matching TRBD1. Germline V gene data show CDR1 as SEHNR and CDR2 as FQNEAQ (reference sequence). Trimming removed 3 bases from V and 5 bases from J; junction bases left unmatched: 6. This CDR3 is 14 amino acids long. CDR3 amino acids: CASSFRTGSNEQYV. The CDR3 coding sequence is TGTGCCAGCAGCTTTCGGACAGGGTCCAACGAGCAGTACGTC.

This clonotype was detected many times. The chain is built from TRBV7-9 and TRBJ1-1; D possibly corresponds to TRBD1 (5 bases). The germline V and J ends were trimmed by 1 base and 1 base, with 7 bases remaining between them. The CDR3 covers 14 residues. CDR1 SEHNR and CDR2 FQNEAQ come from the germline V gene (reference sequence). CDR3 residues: CASSLDQGNTEAFF. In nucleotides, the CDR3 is TGTGCCAGCAGCTTAGATCAGGGGAACACTGAAGCTTTCTTT.

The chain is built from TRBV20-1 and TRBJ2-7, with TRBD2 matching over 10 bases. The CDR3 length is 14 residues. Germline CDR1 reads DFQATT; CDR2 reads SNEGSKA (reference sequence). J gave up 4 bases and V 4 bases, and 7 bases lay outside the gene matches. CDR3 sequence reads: CSATLAGVAYEQYF. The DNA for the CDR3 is TGCAGTGCTACCCTAGCGGGAGTAGCGTACGAGCAGTACTTC.

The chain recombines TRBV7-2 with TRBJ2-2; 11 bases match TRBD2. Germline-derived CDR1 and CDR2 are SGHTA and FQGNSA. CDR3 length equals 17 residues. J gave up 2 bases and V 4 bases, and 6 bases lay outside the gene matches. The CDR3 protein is CASSYPSGRINTGELFF. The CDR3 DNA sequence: TGTGCCAGCAGCTATCCTAGCGGGAGGATTAACACCGGGGAGCTGTTTTTT.

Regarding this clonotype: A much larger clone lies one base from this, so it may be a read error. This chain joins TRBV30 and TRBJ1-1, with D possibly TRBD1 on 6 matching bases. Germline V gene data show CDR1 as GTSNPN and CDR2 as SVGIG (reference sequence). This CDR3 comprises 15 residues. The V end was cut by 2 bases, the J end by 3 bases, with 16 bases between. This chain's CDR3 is CAWSSRGLHDTEAFF. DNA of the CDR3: TGTGCCTGGAGTTCCCGGGGGCTCCATGACACTGAAGCTTTCTTT.

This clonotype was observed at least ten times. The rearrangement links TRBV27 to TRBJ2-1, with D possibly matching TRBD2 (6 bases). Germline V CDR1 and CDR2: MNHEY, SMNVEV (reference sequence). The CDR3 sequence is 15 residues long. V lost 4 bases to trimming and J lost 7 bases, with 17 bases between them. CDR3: CASSSRLVLGNEQFF. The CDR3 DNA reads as TGTGCCAGCAGTTCCCGACTAGTCCTGGGGAATGAGCAGTTCTTC.